These 17 T cell receptor beta chains were all obtained from the same sample, sequenced in a study of T cell responses to AZD1222 COVID-19 vaccine. Libraries were prepared by immunoSEQ multiplex PCR; TCRdb keeps only in-frame clonotypes and omits some of them. The data show about 170,000 clones, with approximately 95% seen just once and approximately 3.9% held by the top ten. The input for sequencing was peripheral blood, taken on day 0 of AZD1222 vaccination. The receptor set was obtained from an adult in good health.

The CDR3 DNA reads TGCAGCACCTACAAGCAGGGACAGGGGAACACTGAAGCTTTCTTT. Translation: CSTYKQGQGNTEAFF. The chain has TRBV29-1 and TRBJ1-1; 9 bases match TRBD1. The CDR3 is 15 residues long. CDR1 is SQVTM and CDR2 is ANQGSEA in the germline V gene. J lost 1 base, V lost 8 bases, and 11 bases had no gene match.

The rearrangement links TRBV10-3 to TRBJ1-6; D unclear. This CDR3 region has 15 residues. V was cut by 6 bases and J by 9 bases, with 18 bases left in between. The germline V gene has CDR1 ENHRY and CDR2 SYGVKD. The CDR3 coding sequence is TGTGCCATCAGGAGATCCTCCCAGGCAAGTTCACCCCTCCACTTT. This codes for CAIRRSSQASSPLHF.

Worth noting for this clone: Other DNA sequences in this sample translate to the same CDR3. The chain is built from TRBV18 and TRBJ1-2, with 8 bases identical to TRBD1. This CDR3 contains 14 residues. Germline CDR1 is KGHSH and CDR2 is LQKENI. V lost 3 bases, J lost 3 bases, and 3 bases stayed unmatched. Written as DNA, the CDR3 is TGTGCCAGCTCACCCGGACAGGGTGACTATGGCTACACCTTC. As protein: CASSPGQGDYGYTF.

The chain links TRBV19 to TRBJ1-2; TRBD1 aligns across 9 bases. Germline V gene lookup returns CDR1 LNHDA and CDR2 SQIVND (reference sequence). The CDR3 spans 16 residues. The ends lost 7 bases at V and 7 bases at J; junction bases unmatched: 16. The CDR3 DNA reads as TGTGCCAGTATCCCAAAGATGGGACAGGGCAGGAGTGGCTACACCTTC. It yields the protein CASIPKMGQGRSGYTF.

The rearrangement links TRBV2 to TRBJ2-7; the match to TRBD2 covers 10 bases. J lost 0 bases, V lost 5 bases, and 13 bases had no gene match. The germline V gene has CDR1 SNHLY and CDR2 FYNNEI. The CDR3 has 18 residues. The CDR3 DNA sequence: TGTGCCAGCAGTCGCGGACTAGCGGAGACTCGCAACTCCTACGAGCAGTACTTC. Protein: CASSRGLAETRNSYEQYF.

The chain joins TRBV5-5 to TRBJ1-1; D is unresolved. Germline loops: CDR1 SGHKS, CDR2 YYEKEE (reference sequence). CDR3 length: 11 amino acids. The ends were cut back, 2 bases at V and 4 bases at J, with 3 bases in the middle. CDR3 in DNA: TGTGCCAGCAGCTTTGGCACTGAAGCTTTCTTT. It yields the protein CASSFGTEAFF.

This chain connects TRBV7-6 to TRBJ1-1, with TRBD1 as a possible D gene (6 bases). V lost 3 bases, J lost 1 base, and 9 bases lay in between. Germline lookup yields CDR1 SGHVS and CDR2 FNYEAQ. The CDR3 runs to 14 residues. The CDR3 sequence: CASSFSGANTEAFF. In nucleotides, the CDR3 is TGTGCCAGCAGCTTCTCGGGGGCGAACACTGAAGCTTTCTTT. The full variable domain, completed using reference TRBV7-6 and TRBJ1-1, is GAGVSQSPRYKVTKRGQDVALRCDPISGHVSLYWYRQALGQGPEFLTYFNYEAQQDKSGLPNDRFSAERPEGSISTLTIQRTEQRDSAMYRCASSFSGANTEAFFGQGTRLTVV.

DNA of the CDR3: TGTGCCAGCAGCTTTTCTCGCGGGACAGGGGGTGAAAAACTGTTTTTT. Translation: CASSFSRGTGGEKLFF. V and J are TRBV7-9 and TRBJ1-4; 11 positions agree with TRBD1. Trimming took 3 bases from V and 7 from J; bases not matched to a gene: 7. The CDR3 loop spans 16 amino acids. The germline CDR1 and CDR2 sequences are SEHNR and FQNEAQ (reference sequence).

The genes are TRBV6-5 and TRBJ1-1; D may be TRBD1 (5 bases). CDR3 length: 15 residues. Germline assignment: CDR1 MNHEY and CDR2 SVGAGI. V lost 2 bases and J 1 base, leaving 11 bases between the germline ends. The DNA of the CDR3 is TGTGCCAGCAGTTACGTTGGACACTCGAACACTGAAGCTTTCTTT. This sequence encodes CASSYVGHSNTEAFF.

This rearrangement joins TRBV18 to TRBJ1-5, with TRBD1 identical over 7 bases. The trim removed 2 bases at V and 7 bases at J, leaving 11 bases unmatched. The germline CDR1 and CDR2 sequences are KGHSH and LQKENI. This CDR3 spans 16 amino acids. The CDR3 spells CASSPIQEGARQPQHF. The CDR3 DNA reads TGTGCCAGCTCACCAATTCAGGAGGGGGCACGACAGCCCCAGCATTTT.

The chain uses TRBV28 and TRBJ2-2; a possible D gene is TRBD1 (5 bases). With 6 bases removed from V and 1 base from J, the gap between germline ends came to 9 bases. This CDR3 comprises 14 residues. The V gene's germline CDR1 is MDHEN and CDR2 SYDVKM. CDR3 sequence (DNA): TGTGCCAGCAGCCGCGGACAGAACACCGGGGAGCTGTTTTTT. Protein product: CASSRGQNTGELFF. Drawing the rest from reference TRBV28 and TRBJ2-2, the complete variable domain is DVKVTQSSRYLVKRTGEKVFLECVQDMDHENMFWYRQDPGLGLRLIYFSYDVKMKEKGDIPEGYSVSREKKERFSLILESASTNQTSMYLCASSRGQNTGELFFGEGSRLTVL.

The chain links TRBV6-1 to TRBJ2-7; the D gene is possibly TRBD2 (5 bases). V was shortened by 1 base and J by 2 bases, with 15 bases between the two germline ends. The CDR3 contains 16 residues. CDR1 and CDR2 from the germline V gene are MNHNS and SASEGT. Here the CDR3 reads CASSEGVQRRTYEQYF. The CDR3 nucleotides are TGTGCCAGCAGTGAAGGGGTACAGCGGAGGACCTACGAGCAGTACTTC.

The sample holds a few counts of this clone. The gene calls are TRBV3-1 (or the pseudogene TRBV3-2) and TRBJ1-5, with 9 bases aligning to TRBD1. The CDR3 covers 15 residues. Germline V gene sequence: CDR1 LGHDT, CDR2 YNNKEL (reference sequence). Losses at the gene ends were 3 bases for V and 7 bases for J; bases not matched to a gene: 7. CDR3 region: CASSQDRGSIQPQHF. The CDR3 nucleotides read TGTGCCAGCAGCCAGGACAGGGGTTCAATACAGCCCCAGCATTTT.

The chain combines TRBV12-3 or TRBV12-4 with TRBJ1-2; D not certain. V dropped 3 bases and J dropped 0 bases, with 5 bases sitting between them. There are 13 residues in the CDR3. For the CDR3, the DNA is TGTGCCAGCAGTTTGGTAGCTAACTATGGCTACACCTTC. Encoded protein: CASSLVANYGYTF.

V is TRBV27 and J is TRBJ2-7; no firm D call. From germline, CDR1 is MNHEY and CDR2 SMNVEV (reference sequence). This CDR3 has 13 amino acids. V lost 3 bases, J lost 2 bases, and 8 bases lay in between. The CDR3 sequence: CASSFQSTYEQYF. The CDR3, as DNA: TGTGCCAGCAGTTTCCAGTCCACCTACGAGCAGTACTTC.

V is TRBV3-1 (or the pseudogene TRBV3-2) and J is TRBJ2-7; D not certain. V dropped 8 bases and J dropped 2 bases, with 7 bases sitting between them. From germline, CDR1 is LGHDT and CDR2 YNNKEL (reference sequence). The CDR3 has 11 residues. CDR3 nucleotides: TGTGCCAGCGGCGTAGCCTACGAGCAGTACTTC. Residues: CASGVAYEQYF.

The chain couples TRBV11-2 to TRBJ1-5; tentative D call: TRBD1 (5 bases). Germline values: CDR1 SGHAT, CDR2 FQNNGV. Trimming removed 5 bases from V and 5 bases from J, with 19 bases in between. This CDR3 spans 16 amino acids. The CDR3 is CASSPYESEGHQPQHF. In DNA form, the CDR3 reads TGTGCCAGCAGCCCATATGAATCGGAGGGACATCAGCCCCAGCATTTT.